The 29 T cell receptor beta chains below come from one sample, sequenced in a study of cytomegalovirus exposure and HLA in healthy donors. PCR used 60 Vbeta primers and 13 Jbeta primers. The repertoire was sequenced with immunoSEQ multiplex PCR; TCRdb's copy has only in-frame clones and lacks some. In total, the table holds roughly 50,000 clones. Sequenced material: PBMCs. These TCRs come from a female donor in good health and CMV-seronegative.

The CDR3 DNA reads as TGTGCCAGCAGCGTATTATCCCCGGCGGGGAGGGACTATGGCTACACCTTC. Encoded protein: CASSVLSPAGRDYGYTF. The chain combines TRBV9 with TRBJ1-2; D is undetermined. CDR1 and CDR2 from the germline V gene are SGDLS and YYNGEE. V was cut by 1 base and J by 3 bases, with 19 bases left in between. CDR3 length equals 17 residues. The full variable domain, its missing parts supplied by reference TRBV9 and TRBJ1-2, is DSGVTQTPKHLITATGQRVTLRCSPRSGDLSVYWYQQSLDQGLQFLIQYYNGEERAKGNILERFSAQQFPDLHSELNLSSLELGDSALYFCASSVLSPAGRDYGYTFGSGTRLTVV.

The chain joins TRBV4-2 to TRBJ2-2, with 11 positions matching TRBD1. The CDR3 covers 16 residues. The junction had 8 bases not matched to a gene; V was cut back by 3 bases and J by 8 bases. Germline lookup yields CDR1 LGHNA and CDR2 YNFKEQ. The DNA of the CDR3 is TGTGCCAGCAGCCACACAAGGGGACAGGGGGTTGGGGAGCTGTTTTTT. It codes for CASSHTRGQGVGELFF.

The chain couples TRBV7-9 to TRBJ1-1; D remains ambiguous. The CDR3 extends over 13 amino acids. CDR1 SEHNR and CDR2 FQNEAQ come from the germline V gene (reference sequence). V shed 1 base and J shed 11 bases, with 14 bases lying between them. CDR3 coding DNA: TGTGCCAGCAGCTTAGAAGTGGACTCGGGGGCTTTCTTT. Its translation is CASSLEVDSGAFF.

This chain joins TRBV7-6 and TRBJ2-3; 14 bases line up with TRBD2. With 5 bases clipped from V and 5 bases from J, the junction kept 6 bases outside the gene matches. CDR3 length equals 16 residues. The germline CDR1 and CDR2 sequences are SGHVS and FNYEAQ. The CDR3 loop is CASSRGTSGSRDTQYF. CDR3 in DNA: TGTGCCAGCAGCCGCGGGACTAGCGGGAGTCGAGATACGCAGTATTTT.

This rearrangement joins TRBV13 to TRBJ1-3; no clear D gene. Trimming stripped 2 bases from V and 0 bases from J, with 17 bases between. This CDR3 is built from 18 residues. The germline CDR1 and CDR2 sequences are PRHDT and FYEKMQ (reference sequence). CDR3 nucleotide sequence: TGTGCCAGCAGCTTATGGAATGGGCAGGTGATCTCTGGAAACACCATATATTTT. Its translation is CASSLWNGQVISGNTIYF.

The rearrangement uses TRBV4-3 and TRBJ2-5, with TRBD1 matching 8 bases. V lost 1 base, J lost 5 bases, and 3 bases stayed unmatched. CDR1 is LGHNA and CDR2 is YSLEER in the germline V gene. The CDR3 contains 14 residues. The CDR3 loop reads CASSQADREETQYF. The CDR3 DNA is TGCGCCAGCAGCCAAGCGGACAGGGAGGAGACCCAGTACTTC.

According to its frequency, this clone is medium-sized. As DNA, the CDR3 is TGCGCCAGCAGCCAAGTAGGCTGGAGCTCCTATAATTCACCCCTCCACTTT. This codes for CASSQVGWSSYNSPLHF. The J gene is TRBJ1-6, the V gene TRBV4-3; D is uncertain. The CDR3 extends over 17 amino acids. The germline V gene has CDR1 LGHNA and CDR2 YSLEER. Trimming shortened V by 1 base and J by 0 bases, and 10 bases separated the two germline ends.

The rearrangement uses TRBV9 and TRBJ1-1, with D unclear. The CDR3 spans 13 residues. Trimming cost V 5 bases and J 1 base, with 9 bases left between them. CDR1 is SGDLS and CDR2 is YYNGEE in the germline V gene. The CDR3 DNA is TGTGCCAGCAGTGAGCGAGGGAACACTGAAGCTTTCTTT. It specifies CASSERGNTEAFF. Full variable domain (remainder filled in from reference TRBV9 and TRBJ1-1): DSGVTQTPKHLITATGQRVTLRCSPRSGDLSVYWYQQSLDQGLQFLIQYYNGEERAKGNILERFSAQQFPDLHSELNLSSLELGDSALYFCASSERGNTEAFFGQGTRLTVV.

V gene TRBV28 combines with J gene TRBJ1-2, with D hard to call. V lost 2 bases to trimming and J lost 3 bases, with 7 bases between them. This CDR3 has 13 amino acids. Germline V gene sequence: CDR1 MDHEN, CDR2 SYDVKM. CDR3 residues: CASSLPADYGYTF. The DNA for the CDR3 is TGTGCCAGCAGTTTACCGGCGGACTATGGCTACACCTTC.

This chain uses TRBV2 with TRBJ2-3; possible D gene TRBD2, 5 bases. The CDR3 is 14 amino acids. The germline V gene encodes CDR1 SNHLY and CDR2 FYNNEI. Trimming pared 1 base from V and 4 bases from J, leaving 9 bases between. The CDR3 region is CASSEGLAADTQYF. For the CDR3, the DNA is TGTGCCAGCAGTGAAGGGCTAGCAGCAGATACGCAGTATTTT.

CDR3 sequence reads: CASSYSGSLYEQYF. DNA of the CDR3: TGTGCCAGCAGTTACTCGGGCAGCCTCTACGAGCAGTACTTC. The J gene is TRBJ2-7, the V gene TRBV6-6; the D is unclear. CDR1 is MNHNY and CDR2 is SVGAGI in the germline V gene (reference sequence). The CDR3 has 14 residues. With 0 bases removed from V and 3 bases from J, the gap between germline ends came to 9 bases.

As for this clone: The sample holds other DNA sequences that translate to the same CDR3. The chain uses TRBV6-5 and TRBJ2-2; TRBD1 matches at 9 bases. This CDR3 spans 14 amino acids. Germline assignment: CDR1 MNHEY and CDR2 SVGAGI. Trimming took 5 bases from V and 6 from J; bases not matched to a gene: 4. This CDR3 is CASSNRQGAGELFF. The CDR3 coding sequence is TGTGCCAGCAGTAACAGACAGGGGGCCGGGGAGCTGTTTTTT.

The V and J genes are TRBV6-5 and TRBJ2-7; D is perhaps TRBD1 (6 bases). From germline, CDR1 is MNHEY and CDR2 SVGAGI. The CDR3 runs 13 residues. Deletions cut 6 bases from V and 3 bases from J, with 12 bases between. In nucleotides, the CDR3 is TGTGCCAGCAGACAGGGTAGGGTCTACGAGCAGTACTTC. Its translation: CASRQGRVYEQYF.

This chain uses TRBV4-3 with TRBJ1-2; the D gene is possibly TRBD1 (6 bases). The germline V and J ends were trimmed by 3 bases and 5 bases, with 16 bases remaining between them. The germline gives CDR1 LGHNA, CDR2 YSLEER. This CDR3 has 15 amino acids. CDR3 nucleotide sequence: TGCGCCAGCAGCCAGAGTAGCAGGGGCGGGTATGGCTACACCTTC. Protein: CASSQSSRGGYGYTF.

V is TRBV7-9 and J is TRBJ2-7, with D maybe TRBD1 (6 bases). Trimming removed 0 bases at V and 4 bases at J, with 10 bases between. The CDR3 has 14 amino acids. CDR1 and CDR2 from the germline V gene are SEHNR and FQNEAQ (reference sequence). CDR3 sequence reads: CASSLAGQQYEQYF. The CDR3, as DNA: TGTGCCAGCAGCTTAGCGGGACAACAGTACGAGCAGTACTTC.

V usage is TRBV5-4 and J usage is TRBJ1-3; 9 bases fit TRBD1. Germline lookup yields CDR1 SGHNT and CDR2 YYREEE (reference sequence). The CDR3 runs to 17 residues. The junction had 11 bases not matched to a gene; V was cut back by 4 bases and J by 3 bases. The CDR3 DNA reads as TGTGCCAGCAGCAAGGAAGCCCGGACAGGGGTTGGAAACACCATATATTTT. Translated: CASSKEARTGVGNTIYF.

The V call is TRBV7-9, the J call TRBJ1-1, with D possibly being TRBD1 (6 bases). Germline assignment: CDR1 SEHNR and CDR2 FQNEAQ (reference sequence). With 4 bases removed from V and 4 bases from J, the gap between germline ends came to 19 bases. This CDR3 has 16 amino acids. CDR3 residues: CASSSPLQGTGTEAFF. The CDR3, as DNA: TGTGCCAGCAGCTCGCCCCTACAGGGCACTGGCACTGAAGCTTTCTTT.

The CDR3 sequence: CASSISNRGHYGYTF. In DNA form, the CDR3 reads TGTGCCAGTAGTATATCTAACAGGGGTCACTATGGCTACACCTTC. The chain carries TRBV19 and TRBJ1-2; 7 nucleotides align to TRBD1. This CDR3 region has 15 residues. CDR1 LNHDA and CDR2 SQIVND come from the germline V gene (reference sequence). V gave up 2 bases and J gave up 3 bases; unmatched junction bases: 6.

The chain has TRBV4-1 and TRBJ1-4, with a possible D match to TRBD1 (5 bases). CDR1 is MGHRA and CDR2 is YSYEKL in the germline V gene. V lost 4 bases to trimming and J lost 6 bases, with 15 bases between them. CDR3 length: 15 residues. Here the CDR3 DNA reads TGCGCCAGCAGCCCGCTGGGGGGAGAAGATGAAAAACTGTTTTTT. It specifies CASSPLGGEDEKLFF.

V and J are TRBV7-9 and TRBJ2-7, with 9 bases identical to TRBD1. Germline V gives CDR1 SEHNR, CDR2 FQNEAQ (reference sequence). This CDR3 is 15 amino acids long. Trimming took 3 bases from V and 4 from J; bases not matched to a gene: 7. The CDR3 spells CASSLAGQGAYEQYF. Here the CDR3 DNA reads TGTGCCAGCAGCTTGGCGGGACAGGGTGCGTACGAGCAGTACTTC. Full variable domain (rest looked up from reference TRBV7-9 and TRBJ2-7): DTGVSQNPRHKITKRGQNVTFRCDPISEHNRLYWYRQTLGQGPEFLTYFQNEAQLEKSRLLSDRFSAERPKGSFSTLEIQRTEQGDSAMYLCASSLAGQGAYEQYFGPGTRLTVT.

V and J are TRBV15 and TRBJ1-2, with TRBD1 identical over 12 bases. Per the germline V gene, CDR1 is LNHNV and CDR2 is YYDKDF (reference sequence). The CDR3 is made up of 15 amino acids. Unmatched junction bases numbered 2, after V lost 1 base and J lost 5 bases. CDR3: CATSRGGQGAYGYTF. The CDR3, as DNA: TGTGCCACCAGCAGAGGGGGACAGGGGGCTTATGGCTACACCTTC.

The chain is built from TRBV29-1 and TRBJ1-5; the D gene is possibly TRBD1 (5 bases). The ends were cut back, 4 bases at V and 4 bases at J, with 11 bases in the middle. Germline lookup yields CDR1 SQVTM and CDR2 ANQGSEA. The CDR3 contains 13 residues. The CDR3: CSVGQGTNQPQHF. The CDR3 coding sequence is TGCAGCGTTGGGCAGGGAACGAATCAGCCCCAGCATTTT. The variable domain in full, completed from reference TRBV29-1 and TRBJ1-5, reads SAVISQKPSRDICQRGTSLTIQCQVDSQVTMMFWYRQQPGQSLTLIATANQGSEATYESGFVIDKFPISRPNLTFSTLTVSNMSPEDSSIYLCSVGQGTNQPQHFGDGTRLSIL.

J is TRBJ2-7 and V is TRBV4-3; a weak D match, TRBD1 (6 bases). The CDR3 is 14 residues long. Per the germline V gene, CDR1 is LGHNA and CDR2 is YSLEER. V lost 1 base and J 2 bases, leaving 9 bases between the germline ends. This CDR3 reads CASSQGTAAYEQYF. The CDR3 DNA reads as TGCGCCAGCAGCCAAGGGACAGCCGCCTACGAGCAGTACTTC.

The chain joins TRBV19 to TRBJ2-2, with 10 bases fitting TRBD1. After removal of 5 bases from V and 3 bases from J, the junction contained 6 bases not matched to a gene. The CDR3 has 16 amino acids. Per the germline V gene, CDR1 is LNHDA and CDR2 is SQIVND (reference sequence). CDR3 in DNA: TGTGCCAGTAGTTCCAGGACAGGGGGGGACACCGGGGAGCTGTTTTTT. Amino acid sequence: CASSSRTGGDTGELFF.

This chain joins TRBV7-9 and TRBJ1-2; weak D call: TRBD1 (6 bases). Looked up from germline, CDR1 is SEHNR and CDR2 is FQNEAQ (reference sequence). Trimming took 0 bases from V and 7 from J, leaving 21 bases between them. CDR3 length: 17 residues. The CDR3 loop reads CASSLAAAGVGVTGYTF. The CDR3 DNA is TGTGCCAGCAGCTTAGCTGCGGCAGGGGTAGGGGTTACTGGCTACACCTTC.

CDR3 in amino acids: CASSETTGYDTEAFF. The CDR3 DNA reads TGTGCCAGCAGTGAAACCACAGGGTACGACACTGAAGCTTTCTTT. The V gene is TRBV6-1, the J gene TRBJ1-1; possible D gene TRBD1, 6 bases. This CDR3 is 15 amino acids long. V was cut by 2 bases and J by 3 bases, with 13 bases left in between. Germline assignment: CDR1 MNHNS and CDR2 SASEGT.

V gene TRBV6-5 combines with J gene TRBJ1-5; 7 bases are a match to TRBD1. From germline, CDR1 is MNHEY and CDR2 SVGAGI. The CDR3 is 14 residues long. The V gene end was trimmed by 7 bases and the J gene end by 1 base; junction bases not matched to a gene: 4. The CDR3 DNA is TGTGCCAGCAATAAACAGGGGAGCAATCAGCCCCAGCATTTT. Amino acid sequence: CASNKQGSNQPQHF.

V gene TRBV7-8 combines with J gene TRBJ1-6; tentative D call: TRBD1 (6 bases). The V and J ends lost 5 bases and 7 bases respectively, with 15 bases between them. The CDR3 is made up of 15 amino acids. Per the germline V gene, CDR1 is SGHVS and CDR2 is FQNEAQ. CDR3 sequence reads: CASSQRTVQNSPLHF. The CDR3 nucleotides read TGTGCCAGCAGCCAAAGGACAGTCCAAAATTCACCCCTCCACTTT.

The chain is built from TRBV7-9 and TRBJ1-2; maybe TRBD1 (5 bases). CDR1 and CDR2 (germline): SEHNR, FQNEAQ (reference sequence). V was cut by 0 bases and J by 10 bases, with 12 bases left in between. The CDR3 runs 13 residues. The CDR3 DNA follows: TGTGCCAGCAGCTTAGCGGGGGGTCTGGACTACACCTTC. It is translated as CASSLAGGLDYTF.